This TCR beta chain originates from a study of T cell repertoires in cytomegalovirus infection. This CDR3 comprises 15 residues. The germline V gene has CDR1 SEHNR and CDR2 FQNEAQ (reference sequence). The ends lost 5 bases at V and 3 bases at J; junction bases unmatched: 6. TCRdb re-derived calls from the reads in MiXCR, one entry per CDR3 protein. Of about 830,000 distinct CDR3 sequences detected, approximately 32% appear once; the ten largest clones hold 9.5% to 15%. Regarding this clonotype: Its target is unknown.

Sequencing was performed on cultured CD8+ T cells from PBMCs, taken from culture after CMV antigen stimulation. The V and J genes are TRBV7-9 and TRBJ2-7; 11 nucleotides agree with TRBD1. The TCR originated in a human donor in good health (CMV status not recorded). Some clones in this sample may be carry-over from other donors' samples. The CDR3 region is CASSTRTGGFYEQYV. The CDR3 bases are TGTGCCAGCAGCACCCGGACAGGGGGCTTCTACGAGCAGTACGTC.